This TCR beta chain was captured by sequencing in a study of monozygotic twins with inflammatory bowel disease. Germline loops: CDR1 LNHDA, CDR2 SQIVND (reference sequence). The CDR3 sequence is 15 residues long. To note about this clonotype: Antigen: not known.

For every donor, one blood sample of over 2 ml was drawn. Study conclusions and caveats: TCRbeta inverse Simpson diversity was decreased in IBD patients versus healthy co-twins. A lone strong IBD-associated signal or clonotype found no support.

Reprocessing the 5' RACE reads, TCRdb reports a single entry for every CDR3 protein and omits DNA. The repertoire table contains 310,000 or so distinct CDR3 sequences. This clonotype originated in a human donor with ulcerative colitis or Crohn's disease, or a healthy co-twin of an affected twin (not recorded which). The chain joins TRBV19 to TRBJ1-1; TCRdb indicates TRBD1, and absent DNA this call remains unverified. Source material: blood. This CDR3 is CASSITQGEETEAFF.